Listed below are T cell receptor beta chains from one sample, sequenced in a study of blood T cell repertoires in COVID-19. Sequencing used immunoSEQ multiplex PCR; TCRdb keeps in-frame clones, though not all of them. In the table there are roughly 60,000 clones, around 70% of which are singletons. Sequencing was performed on peripheral blood. The receptors come from a woman in her 70s with COVID-19, enrolled during active disease. Both conserved end residues are part of each CDR3. A D gene is named only where the DNA matches it firmly. Clone size is stated in some rows and not others, as once, few, many or a class when expanded.

j_call | clone_size | d_call | v_call | cdr3_aa | cdr3_nt
TRBJ2-2 | - | - | TRBV7-6 | CASSHPGTGELFF | TGTGCCAGCAGCCATCCGGGCACCGGGGAGCTGTTTTTT
TRBJ1-1 | - | - | TRBV7-3 | CASSPAGTGGMVTEAFF | TGTGCCAGCAGCCCTGCCGGGACGGGGGGGATGGTCACTGAAGCTTTCTTT
TRBJ2-1 | - | TRBD1 | TRBV7-7 | CASSPTTGWGDEQFF | TGTGCCAGCAGCCCCACGACAGGGTGGGGCGATGAGCAGTTCTTC
TRBJ1-6 | - | TRBD1 | TRBV18 | CASSQGQGASPLHF | TGTGCCAGCTCACAGGGACAGGGGGCTTCACCCCTCCACTTT
TRBJ2-2 | - | - | TRBV21-1 | CASSKRRGLTGELFF | TGTGCCAGCAGCAAGAGGCGGGGGCTCACCGGGGAGCTGTTTTTT
TRBJ1-2 | - | - | TRBV4-1 | CASSQGTGNYGYTF | TGCGCCAGCAGCCAAGGGACGGGGAACTATGGCTACACCTTC
TRBJ2-7 | - | - | TRBV19 | CASTPGREAEQYF | TGTGCCAGTACACCCGGAAGGGAGGCCGAGCAGTACTTC
TRBJ2-7 | - | - | TRBV10-3 | CAVSQRLSYEQYF | TGTGCCGTTTCCCAGAGACTCTCCTACGAGCAGTACTTC
TRBJ2-3 | - | - | TRBV2 | CASVTGGSTDTQYF | TGTGCCAGCGTGACGGGCGGGAGCACAGATACGCAGTATTTT
TRBJ2-5 | - | TRBD2 | TRBV5-4 | CASSYEGSGLAQETQYF | TGTGCCAGCAGCTACGAGGGTTCCGGACTAGCGCAAGAGACCCAGTACTTC
TRBJ2-3 | - | - | TRBV6-1 | CASSETYTDTQYF | TGTGCCAGCAGTGAAACTTACACAGATACGCAGTATTTT
TRBJ1-5 | - | - | TRBV27 | CASSPGRGGDQPQHF | TGTGCCAGCAGTCCAGGGCGGGGAGGGGATCAGCCCCAGCATTTT
TRBJ1-1 | once | - | TRBV12-5 | CASGLLGGTEAFF | TGTGCTAGTGGTTTGTTGGGGGGCACTGAAGCTTTCTTT
TRBJ2-7 | few | - | TRBV11-2 | CASSLGLAGEEWGEQYF | TGTGCCAGCAGCTTAGGGTTGGCAGGGGAAGAATGGGGCGAGCAGTACTTC
TRBJ2-5 | - | TRBD2 | TRBV7-2 | CASSPRGASGLTQETQYF | TGTGCCAGCAGCCCACGCGGGGCTAGCGGCCTCACACAAGAGACCCAGTACTTC
TRBJ2-3 | - | - | TRBV11-3 | CASSQDRGYSGSADTQYF | TGTGCCAGCAGCCAGGACAGGGGGTATAGCGGGAGTGCAGATACGCAGTATTTT
TRBJ2-7 | medium-sized | - | TRBV7-9 | CASSPNPGAAEQYF | TGTGCCAGCAGCCCGAATCCTGGGGCTGCCGAGCAGTACTTC
TRBJ2-1 | - | TRBD2 | TRBV7-8 | CASSLGGLAGVGNEQFF | TGTGCCAGCAGCTTAGGGGGACTAGCGGGAGTGGGTAATGAGCAGTTCTTC
TRBJ2-5 | - | - | TRBV11-3 | CASSTSQETQYF | TGTGCCAGCAGCACTTCCCAAGAGACCCAGTACTTC
TRBJ2-2 | - | - | TRBV2 | CASTLLSAGGELFF | TGTGCCAGCACCCTGCTGAGCGCGGGCGGGGAGCTGTTTTTT
TRBJ1-5 | - | - | TRBV27 | CASRDLSGPFQNQPQHF | TGTGCCAGCAGAGACCTCTCAGGGCCCTTTCAGAATCAGCCCCAGCATTTT
TRBJ2-3 | few | TRBD2 | TRBV7-2 | CASSLKSSGGRNTQYF | TGTGCCAGCAGCTTAAAGTCTAGCGGGGGGAGGAATACGCAGTATTTT
TRBJ2-2 | - | TRBD1 | TRBV7-3 | CASSADRVPGELFF | TGTGCCAGCAGCGCCGACAGGGTCCCCGGGGAGCTGTTTTTT
TRBJ1-2 | - | - | TRBV6-1 | CASSETPTGYGYTF | TGTGCCAGCAGTGAAACCCCGACGGGTTATGGCTACACCTTC
TRBJ1-3 | - | TRBD1 | TRBV7-9 | CASSLAGGPNSGNTIYF | TGTGCCAGCAGCTTAGCAGGGGGCCCCAACTCTGGAAACACCATATATTTT
TRBJ2-5 | - | - | TRBV29-1 | CSVVGGQIQETQYF | TGCAGCGTTGTGGGGGGACAGATCCAAGAGACCCAGTACTTC
TRBJ2-3 | - | TRBD1 | TRBV27 | CASSPRTGGIDTQYF | TGTGCCAGCAGTCCCCGGACAGGGGGCATAGATACGCAGTATTTT
TRBJ2-5 | - | - | TRBV7-2 | CASTQAGIGTQYF | TGTGCCAGCACCCAGGCGGGGATCGGGACCCAGTACTTC
TRBJ2-2 | few | TRBD1 | TRBV7-2 | CASSLDRGRTGELFF | TGTGCCAGCAGCTTGGACAGGGGTAGGACCGGGGAGCTGTTTTTT